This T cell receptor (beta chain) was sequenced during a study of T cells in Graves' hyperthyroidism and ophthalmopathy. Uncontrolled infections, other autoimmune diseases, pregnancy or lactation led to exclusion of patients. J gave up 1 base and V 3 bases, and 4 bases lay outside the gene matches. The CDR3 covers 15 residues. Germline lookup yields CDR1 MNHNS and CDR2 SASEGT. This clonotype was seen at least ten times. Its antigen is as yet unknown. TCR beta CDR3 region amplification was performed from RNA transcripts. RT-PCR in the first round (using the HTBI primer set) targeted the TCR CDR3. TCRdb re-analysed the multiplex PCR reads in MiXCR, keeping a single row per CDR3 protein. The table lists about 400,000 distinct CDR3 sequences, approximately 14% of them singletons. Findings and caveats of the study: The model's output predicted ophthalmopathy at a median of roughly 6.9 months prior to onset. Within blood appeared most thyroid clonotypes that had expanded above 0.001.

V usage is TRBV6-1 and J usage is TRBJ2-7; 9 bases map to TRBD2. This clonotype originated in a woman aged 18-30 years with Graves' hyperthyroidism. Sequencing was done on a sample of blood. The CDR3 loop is CASSDASGGSYEQYF. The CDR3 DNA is TGTGCCAGCAGTGACGCGAGCGGGGGGTCCTACGAGCAGTACTTC.